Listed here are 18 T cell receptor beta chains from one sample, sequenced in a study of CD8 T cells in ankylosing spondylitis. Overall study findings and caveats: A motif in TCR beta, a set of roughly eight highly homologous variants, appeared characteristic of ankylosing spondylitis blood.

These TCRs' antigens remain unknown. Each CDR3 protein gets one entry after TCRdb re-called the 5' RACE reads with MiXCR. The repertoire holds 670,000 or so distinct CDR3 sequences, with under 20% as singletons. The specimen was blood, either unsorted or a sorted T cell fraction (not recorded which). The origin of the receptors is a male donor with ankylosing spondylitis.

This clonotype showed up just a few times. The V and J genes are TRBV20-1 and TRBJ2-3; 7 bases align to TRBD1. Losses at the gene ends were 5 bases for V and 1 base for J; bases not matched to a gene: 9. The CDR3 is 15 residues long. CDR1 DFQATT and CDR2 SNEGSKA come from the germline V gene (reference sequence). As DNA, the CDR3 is TGCAGTGCTGACACAGGGGCGAAAGGCACAGATACGCAGTATTTT. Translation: CSADTGAKGTDTQYF.

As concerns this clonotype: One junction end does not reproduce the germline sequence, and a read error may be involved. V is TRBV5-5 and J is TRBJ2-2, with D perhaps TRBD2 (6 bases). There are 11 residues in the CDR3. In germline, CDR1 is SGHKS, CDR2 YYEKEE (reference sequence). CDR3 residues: CASSQTGEVFF. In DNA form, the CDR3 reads TGTGCCAGCAGTCAAACCGGGGAGGTGTTTTTT.

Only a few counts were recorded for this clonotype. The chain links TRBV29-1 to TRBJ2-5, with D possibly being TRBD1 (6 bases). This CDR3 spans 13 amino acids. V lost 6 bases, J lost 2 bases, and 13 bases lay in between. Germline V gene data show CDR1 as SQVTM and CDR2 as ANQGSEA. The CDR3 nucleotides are TGCAGCGTCTCCGGGACATATCAAGAGACCCAGTACTTC. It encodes CSVSGTYQETQYF. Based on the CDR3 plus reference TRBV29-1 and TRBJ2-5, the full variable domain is SAVISQKPSRDICQRGTSLTIQCQVDSQVTMMFWYRQQPGQSLTLIATANQGSEATYESGFVIDKFPISRPNLTFSTLTVSNMSPEDSSIYLCSVSGTYQETQYFGPGTRLLVL.

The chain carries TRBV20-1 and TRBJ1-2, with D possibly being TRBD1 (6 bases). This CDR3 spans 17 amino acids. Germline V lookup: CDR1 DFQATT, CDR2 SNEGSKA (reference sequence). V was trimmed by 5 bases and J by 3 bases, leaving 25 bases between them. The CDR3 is CSAPLALQGPLDYGYTF. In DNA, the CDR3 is TGCAGTGCTCCCCTCGCACTACAGGGCCCCTTGGACTATGGCTACACCTTC.

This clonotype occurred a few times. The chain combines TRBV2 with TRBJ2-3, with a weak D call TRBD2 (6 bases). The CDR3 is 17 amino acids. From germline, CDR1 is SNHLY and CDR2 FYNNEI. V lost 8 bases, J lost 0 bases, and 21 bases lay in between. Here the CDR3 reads CASGLPNGGSSTDTQYF. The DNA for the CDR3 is TGTGCCAGCGGTCTACCGAACGGGGGTTCTAGCACAGATACGCAGTATTTT. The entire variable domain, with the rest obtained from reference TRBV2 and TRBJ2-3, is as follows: EPEVTQTPSHQVTQMGQEVILRCVPISNHLYFYWYRQILGQKVEFLVSFYNNEISEKSEIFDDQFSVERPDGSNFTLKIRSTKLEDSAMYFCASGLPNGGSSTDTQYFGPGTRLTVL.

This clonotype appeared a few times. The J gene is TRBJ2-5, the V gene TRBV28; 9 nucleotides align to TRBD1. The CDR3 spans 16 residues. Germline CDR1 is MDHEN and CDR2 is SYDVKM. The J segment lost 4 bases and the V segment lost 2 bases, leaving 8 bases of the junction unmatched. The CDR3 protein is CASSLLTGGVGETQYF. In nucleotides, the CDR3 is TGTGCCAGCAGTTTACTAACAGGGGGCGTGGGAGAGACCCAGTACTTC.

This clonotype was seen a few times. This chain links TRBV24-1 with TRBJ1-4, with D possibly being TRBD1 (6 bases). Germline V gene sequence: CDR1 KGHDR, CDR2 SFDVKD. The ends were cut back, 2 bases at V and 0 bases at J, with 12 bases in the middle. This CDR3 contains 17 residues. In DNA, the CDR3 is TGTGCCACCAGTGATTCCCGGACAGCTGCAACTAATGAAAAACTGTTTTTT. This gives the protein CATSDSRTAATNEKLFF.

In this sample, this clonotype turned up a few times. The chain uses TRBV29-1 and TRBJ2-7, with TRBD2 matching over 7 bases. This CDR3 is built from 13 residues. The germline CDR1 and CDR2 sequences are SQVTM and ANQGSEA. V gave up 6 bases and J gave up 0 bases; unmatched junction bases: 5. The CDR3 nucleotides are TGCAGCGTCCTGAGCGGGGACTCCTACGAGCAGTACTTC. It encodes CSVLSGDSYEQYF.

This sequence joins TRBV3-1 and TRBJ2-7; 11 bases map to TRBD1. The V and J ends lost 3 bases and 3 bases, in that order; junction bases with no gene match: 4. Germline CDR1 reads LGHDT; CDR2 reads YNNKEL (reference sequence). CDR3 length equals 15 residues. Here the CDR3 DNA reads TGTGCCAGCAGCCATCTAGGGACAGGGGGCTACGAGCAGTACTTC. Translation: CASSHLGTGGYEQYF.

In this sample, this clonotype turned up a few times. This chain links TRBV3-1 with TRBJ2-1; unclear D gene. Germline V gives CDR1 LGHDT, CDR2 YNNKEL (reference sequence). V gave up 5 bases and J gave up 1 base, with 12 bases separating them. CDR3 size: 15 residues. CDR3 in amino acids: CASSVFGFSYNEQFF. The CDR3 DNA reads TGTGCCAGCAGCGTCTTCGGGTTTTCCTACAATGAGCAGTTCTTC.

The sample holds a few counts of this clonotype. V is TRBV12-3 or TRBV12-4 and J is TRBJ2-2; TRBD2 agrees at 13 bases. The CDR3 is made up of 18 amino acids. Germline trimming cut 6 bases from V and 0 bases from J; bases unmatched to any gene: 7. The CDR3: CASSRTSGGASNTGELFF. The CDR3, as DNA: TGTGCCAGCAGCCGTACTAGCGGGGGGGCCTCGAACACCGGGGAGCTGTTTTTT.

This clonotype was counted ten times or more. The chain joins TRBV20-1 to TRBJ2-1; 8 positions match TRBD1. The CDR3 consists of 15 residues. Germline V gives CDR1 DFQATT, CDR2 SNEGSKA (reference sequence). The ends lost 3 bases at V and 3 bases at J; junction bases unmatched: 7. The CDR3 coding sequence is TGCAGTGCTAGTATGGGGACAGGAGACTACAATGAGCAGTTCTTC. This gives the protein CSASMGTGDYNEQFF.

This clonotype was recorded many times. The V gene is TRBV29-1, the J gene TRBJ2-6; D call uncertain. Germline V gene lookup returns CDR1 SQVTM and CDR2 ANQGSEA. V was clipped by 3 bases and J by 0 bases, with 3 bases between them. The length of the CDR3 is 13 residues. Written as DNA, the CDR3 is TGCAGCGTTGAGAGCTCTGGGGCCAACGTCCTGACTTTC. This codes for CSVESSGANVLTF.

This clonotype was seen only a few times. This CDR3 reads CASRESPGLVMNTEAFF. The CDR3 nucleotides read TGTGCCAGCAGGGAGTCCCCGGGGCTAGTCATGAACACTGAAGCTTTCTTT. The V and J genes are TRBV10-3 and TRBJ1-1, with D possibly matching TRBD1 (5 bases). The germline V gene has CDR1 ENHRY and CDR2 SYGVKD. CDR3 length: 17 residues. V was pared by 10 bases and J by 0 bases, with 24 bases between.

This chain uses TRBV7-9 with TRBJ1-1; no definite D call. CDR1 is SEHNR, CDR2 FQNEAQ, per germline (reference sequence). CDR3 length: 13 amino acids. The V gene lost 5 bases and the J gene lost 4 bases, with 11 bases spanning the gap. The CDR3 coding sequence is TGTGCCAGCAGCACAAGTAGAGGCACTGAAGCTTTCTTT. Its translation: CASSTSRGTEAFF.

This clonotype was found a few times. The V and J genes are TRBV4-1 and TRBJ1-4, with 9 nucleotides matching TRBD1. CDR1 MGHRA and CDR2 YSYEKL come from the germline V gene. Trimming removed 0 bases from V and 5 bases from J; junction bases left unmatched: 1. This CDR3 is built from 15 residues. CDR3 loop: CASSQEGTGNEKLFF. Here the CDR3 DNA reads TGCGCCAGCAGCCAAGAAGGGACAGGGAATGAAAAACTGTTTTTT.

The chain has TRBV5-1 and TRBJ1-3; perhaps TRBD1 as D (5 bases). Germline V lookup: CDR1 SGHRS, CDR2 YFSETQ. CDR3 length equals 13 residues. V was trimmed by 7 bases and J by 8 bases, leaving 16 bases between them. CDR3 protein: CASGDGAGDTIYF. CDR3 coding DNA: TGCGCCAGCGGAGATGGGGCTGGGGACACCATATATTTT.

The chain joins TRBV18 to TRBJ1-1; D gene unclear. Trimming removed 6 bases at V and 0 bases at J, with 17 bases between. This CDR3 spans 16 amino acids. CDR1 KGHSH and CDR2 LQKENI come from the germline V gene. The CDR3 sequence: CASSTGIQVVNTEAFF. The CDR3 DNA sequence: TGTGCCAGCTCGACGGGGATTCAAGTCGTGAACACTGAAGCTTTCTTT.